This T cell receptor (beta chain) was found in a study of metastatic and nonmetastatic thyroid tumors. The overall study: A comparison of repertoires was made across blood and tumor or nodule tissue from malignant and benign thyroid patients. Whole-study results and caveats: According to reports, the diversity of TCR beta was significantly higher in malignant thyroid tumors than in benign nodules, and this held in both blood and tumor samples.

Every patient was untreated before thyroid surgery. Methods used by the authors: Variation in CDR3 across clinicopathological groups served as the basis for constructing a distant-metastasis classifier in papillary thyroid cancer. With MiXCR, TCRdb reprocessed the PCR reads. TCRdb, not the original authors, processed these V and J calls. The sample records about 5,500 clones, 37% being singletons. CDR1 is DFQATT and CDR2 is SNEGSKA in the germline V gene (reference sequence). The CDR3 contains 16 residues. The ends lost 1 base at V and 2 bases at J; junction bases unmatched: 7. Notes on this clone: Its antigen is undetermined.

J is TRBJ2-3 and V is TRBV20-1; TRBD2 matches 9 bases. Sequencing was performed on tumor tissue. The TCR sequence derives from a male donor with papillary thyroid cancer or a benign thyroid nodule (not recorded which). Some clones in this sample may be carry-over from other donors' samples. CDR3 in amino acids: CSARGVASGDTDTQYF. The CDR3, as DNA: TGCAGTGCTAGAGGGGTGGCTAGCGGGGACACAGATACGCAGTATTTT.